Listed below are T cell receptor beta chains from one sample, sequenced in a study of blood T cell repertoires in COVID-19. Clones were sequenced by immunoSEQ multiplex PCR, and TCRdb holds only the in-frame ones, with some missing. The sample has under 350,000 clones; more than 75% are singletons. The sequencing input was peripheral blood. These receptors were collected from a man between 65 and 85 years old with acute or convalescent COVID-19. Each CDR3 is given with its conserved first and last residue. The order of the fields is J gene, D gene, V gene, clone size, CDR3 DNA, CDR3 protein. D genes are given only for firm matches. Clone size, where shown, is once, few, many, or a class for clones that have expanded.

j_gene: TRBJ1-5
d_gene: TRBD1
v_gene: TRBV6-1
abundance: few
CDR3nt: TGTGCCAGCAGGGGGGACAGCCGCAATCAGCCCCAGCATTTT
CDR3aa: CASRGDSRNQPQHF

j_gene: TRBJ2-2
d_gene: -
v_gene: TRBV6-5
abundance: -
CDR3nt: TGTGCCAGCAGAAAGACAGGTTCGAACACCGGGGAGCTGTTTTTT
CDR3aa: CASRKTGSNTGELFF

j_gene: TRBJ2-3
d_gene: TRBD2
v_gene: TRBV10-3
abundance: few
CDR3nt: TGTGCCATCAACCTGAGCGGGAATGGGGCAGATACGCAGTATTTT
CDR3aa: CAINLSGNGADTQYF

j_gene: TRBJ2-5
d_gene: TRBD1
v_gene: TRBV29-1
abundance: once
CDR3nt: TGCAGCGTTGACAGGGGGCTTGAGACCCAGTACTTC
CDR3aa: CSVDRGLETQYF

j_gene: TRBJ2-7
d_gene: TRBD1
v_gene: TRBV27
abundance: -
CDR3nt: TGTGGCACTAAAGACAGGGTCTACGAGCAGTACTTC
CDR3aa: CGTKDRVYEQYF

j_gene: TRBJ1-1
d_gene: -
v_gene: TRBV18
abundance: once
CDR3nt: TGTGCCAGCTCACCGGGACTCCGGAACACTGAAGCTTTCTTT
CDR3aa: CASSPGLRNTEAFF

j_gene: TRBJ2-3
d_gene: TRBD2
v_gene: TRBV9
abundance: -
CDR3nt: TGTGCCAGCAGCGTAGCGGCCAAGCGGGAGATGAGTGCGCAGTATTTT
CDR3aa: CASSVAAKREMSAQYF

j_gene: TRBJ1-1
d_gene: -
v_gene: TRBV7-9
abundance: -
CDR3nt: TGTGCCAGCAGCTCAGGGTTTACTGAAGCTTTCTTT
CDR3aa: CASSSGFTEAFF

j_gene: TRBJ1-1
d_gene: -
v_gene: TRBV2
abundance: few
CDR3nt: TGTGCCAGCAGTTACAGGCCGAACACTGAAGCTTTCTTT
CDR3aa: CASSYRPNTEAFF

j_gene: TRBJ2-2
d_gene: -
v_gene: TRBV4-1
abundance: -
CDR3nt: TGCGCCAGCAGCCAAGGTTTTCTCAGGGTTGGGGGGGAGCTGTTTTTT
CDR3aa: CASSQGFLRVGGELFF

j_gene: TRBJ2-7
d_gene: TRBD1
v_gene: TRBV5-6
abundance: -
CDR3nt: TGTGCCAGCAGCTTGTCGGGACAGGGGGAACGCGAGCAGTACTTC
CDR3aa: CASSLSGQGEREQYF

j_gene: TRBJ2-1
d_gene: TRBD2
v_gene: TRBV18
abundance: -
CDR3nt: TGTGCCAGCTTCGGGAGGGTCTACAATGAGCAGTTCTTC
CDR3aa: CASFGRVYNEQFF

j_gene: TRBJ2-2
d_gene: -
v_gene: TRBV19
abundance: -
CDR3nt: TGTGCCAGTAGTATTCGGGGTTCCGGGGAGCTGTTTTTT
CDR3aa: CASSIRGSGELFF

j_gene: TRBJ1-5
d_gene: -
v_gene: TRBV7-2
abundance: -
CDR3nt: TGTGCCAGCAGCTTAGCGGGGCAGGGAGGACAGCCCCAGCATTTT
CDR3aa: CASSLAGQGGQPQHF

j_gene: TRBJ2-7
d_gene: TRBD1
v_gene: TRBV5-1
abundance: -
CDR3nt: TGCGCCAGCAGCTTGCAGGGGGCCTCGGACGAGCAGTACTTC
CDR3aa: CASSLQGASDEQYF

j_gene: TRBJ2-7
d_gene: TRBD2
v_gene: TRBV7-2
abundance: -
CDR3nt: TGTGCCAGCAGCTTTCGGGGGGAGACCTACGAGCAGTACTTC
CDR3aa: CASSFRGETYEQYF

j_gene: TRBJ1-1
d_gene: -
v_gene: TRBV15
abundance: -
CDR3nt: TGTGCCACCAGCAGAGGCAGGGCAACCACTGAAGCTTTCTTT
CDR3aa: CATSRGRATTEAFF

j_gene: TRBJ1-1
d_gene: -
v_gene: TRBV7-9
abundance: -
CDR3nt: TGTGCCAGCAGCTTAGGGGGAGTCACTGAAGCTTTCTTT
CDR3aa: CASSLGGVTEAFF

j_gene: TRBJ2-1
d_gene: -
v_gene: TRBV6-6
abundance: few
CDR3nt: TGTGCCAGCAGTTACCATCCTAGTCGCGGGGAGCAGTTCTTC
CDR3aa: CASSYHPSRGEQFF

j_gene: TRBJ1-6
d_gene: TRBD1
v_gene: TRBV10-1
abundance: -
CDR3nt: TGCGCCAGAATGGACAGGCCCACGCTGGATTCACCCCTCCACTTT
CDR3aa: CARMDRPTLDSPLHF

j_gene: TRBJ2-1
d_gene: -
v_gene: TRBV24-1
abundance: -
CDR3nt: TGTGCCACCAGTGGAGCGGACGCGAGCTCCTACAATGAGCAGTTCTTC
CDR3aa: CATSGADASSYNEQFF

j_gene: TRBJ2-5
d_gene: -
v_gene: TRBV6-2/TRBV6-3
abundance: -
CDR3nt: TGTGCCAGCAGTTCCCCCCCCGGGGAGACCCAGTACTTC
CDR3aa: CASSSPPGETQYF

j_gene: TRBJ1-5
d_gene: TRBD1
v_gene: TRBV28
abundance: -
CDR3nt: TGTGCCAGCAGGAACAGGGGAATTCAGCCCCAGCATTTT
CDR3aa: CASRNRGIQPQHF

j_gene: TRBJ2-1
d_gene: TRBD1
v_gene: TRBV5-1
abundance: -
CDR3nt: TGCGCCAGCAGCTCCGGGACAGGGGATGGCAATGAGCAGTTCTTC
CDR3aa: CASSSGTGDGNEQFF

j_gene: TRBJ1-6
d_gene: TRBD1
v_gene: TRBV2
abundance: -
CDR3nt: TGTGCCAGCAGGGGACAGTACAATAATTCACCCCTCCACTTT
CDR3aa: CASRGQYNNSPLHF

j_gene: TRBJ2-1
d_gene: -
v_gene: TRBV6-2/TRBV6-3
abundance: -
CDR3nt: TGTGCCAGCAGTTACAGCTGGTCTGAGCAGTTCTTC
CDR3aa: CASSYSWSEQFF

j_gene: TRBJ1-4
d_gene: -
v_gene: TRBV5-1
abundance: -
CDR3nt: TGCGCCAGCAGCTCTAACAGGCCGTACAATGAAAAACTGTTTTTT
CDR3aa: CASSSNRPYNEKLFF

j_gene: TRBJ2-1
d_gene: TRBD1
v_gene: TRBV7-8
abundance: -
CDR3nt: TGTGCCAGCAGCCCCGGACAGGGGGAGCAGTTCTTC
CDR3aa: CASSPGQGEQFF

j_gene: TRBJ1-2
d_gene: -
v_gene: TRBV4-1
abundance: -
CDR3nt: TGCGCCAGCAGCCAAGACGTGGAGGTGTCGGTTGGGGGCTACACCTTC
CDR3aa: CASSQDVEVSVGGYTF

j_gene: TRBJ2-7
d_gene: -
v_gene: TRBV9
abundance: -
CDR3nt: TGTGCCAGCAGCCCAGAGGGAGGCTACGAGCAGTACTTC
CDR3aa: CASSPEGGYEQYF

j_gene: TRBJ2-5
d_gene: -
v_gene: TRBV6-6
abundance: once
CDR3nt: TGTGCCAGCAGCCGACAGACTCAAGAGACCCAGTACTTC
CDR3aa: CASSRQTQETQYF

j_gene: TRBJ1-1
d_gene: TRBD1
v_gene: TRBV7-6
abundance: -
CDR3nt: TGTGCCAGCAGCCGTGGACAGGGGCGTGAAGCTTTCTTT
CDR3aa: CASSRGQGREAFF

j_gene: TRBJ1-1
d_gene: -
v_gene: TRBV27
abundance: once
CDR3nt: TGTGCCAGCAGTCGAAGAGAGATATCGAACACTGAAGCTTTCTTT
CDR3aa: CASSRREISNTEAFF

j_gene: TRBJ1-5
d_gene: TRBD1
v_gene: TRBV28
abundance: few
CDR3nt: TGTGCCAGCAGTAGATCGCCAACCTGGACAGGGGGCGTTCAGCCCCAGCATTTT
CDR3aa: CASSRSPTWTGGVQPQHF

j_gene: TRBJ1-4
d_gene: TRBD1
v_gene: TRBV4-3
abundance: once
CDR3nt: TGCGCCAGCAGCCAAGACGAACAGGGGGTTGGAAAACTGTTTTTT
CDR3aa: CASSQDEQGVGKLFF

j_gene: TRBJ2-1
d_gene: TRBD2
v_gene: TRBV7-9
abundance: -
CDR3nt: TGTGCCAGCAGCCGAGCGGGAGGGTCGGTCAATGAGCAGTTCTTC
CDR3aa: CASSRAGGSVNEQFF

j_gene: TRBJ1-1
d_gene: TRBD1
v_gene: TRBV30
abundance: -
CDR3nt: TGTGCCTGGAGGGGACAGGGAAATACTGAAGCTTTCTTT
CDR3aa: CAWRGQGNTEAFF

j_gene: TRBJ2-3
d_gene: -
v_gene: TRBV28
abundance: -
CDR3nt: TGTGCCAGCAGTCCGAAGGGAGCGACCACAGATACGCAGTATTTT
CDR3aa: CASSPKGATTDTQYF

j_gene: TRBJ2-3
d_gene: -
v_gene: TRBV5-1
abundance: -
CDR3nt: TGCGCCAGCAGCTTAGGTAGCACGGATACGCAGTATTTT
CDR3aa: CASSLGSTDTQYF

j_gene: TRBJ1-2
d_gene: -
v_gene: TRBV9
abundance: -
CDR3nt: TGTGCCAGCAGTCTGGGGACAACGAGTGGCTACACCTTC
CDR3aa: CASSLGTTSGYTF

j_gene: TRBJ2-1
d_gene: TRBD1
v_gene: TRBV14
abundance: many
CDR3nt: TGTGCCAGCAGCCAAGACCACAGGGGTAGGAATGAGCAGTTCTTC
CDR3aa: CASSQDHRGRNEQFF

j_gene: TRBJ1-4
d_gene: -
v_gene: TRBV20-1
abundance: -
CDR3nt: TGCAGTGCTAGTGCGCTGCAGACTTCAACTAATGAAAAACTGTTTTTT
CDR3aa: CSASALQTSTNEKLFF

j_gene: TRBJ2-3
d_gene: -
v_gene: TRBV24-1
abundance: -
CDR3nt: TGTGCCACGGGGGGGGCAGACACAGATACGCAGTATTTT
CDR3aa: CATGGADTDTQYF

j_gene: TRBJ1-2
d_gene: TRBD1
v_gene: TRBV6-6
abundance: -
CDR3nt: TGTGCCAGCAGTCTGACAGGGGGAGATGGCTACACCTTC
CDR3aa: CASSLTGGDGYTF

j_gene: TRBJ2-5
d_gene: -
v_gene: TRBV4-1
abundance: -
CDR3nt: TGCGCCAGCAGCCGGACAGCTACCCAAGAGACCCAGTACTTC
CDR3aa: CASSRTATQETQYF